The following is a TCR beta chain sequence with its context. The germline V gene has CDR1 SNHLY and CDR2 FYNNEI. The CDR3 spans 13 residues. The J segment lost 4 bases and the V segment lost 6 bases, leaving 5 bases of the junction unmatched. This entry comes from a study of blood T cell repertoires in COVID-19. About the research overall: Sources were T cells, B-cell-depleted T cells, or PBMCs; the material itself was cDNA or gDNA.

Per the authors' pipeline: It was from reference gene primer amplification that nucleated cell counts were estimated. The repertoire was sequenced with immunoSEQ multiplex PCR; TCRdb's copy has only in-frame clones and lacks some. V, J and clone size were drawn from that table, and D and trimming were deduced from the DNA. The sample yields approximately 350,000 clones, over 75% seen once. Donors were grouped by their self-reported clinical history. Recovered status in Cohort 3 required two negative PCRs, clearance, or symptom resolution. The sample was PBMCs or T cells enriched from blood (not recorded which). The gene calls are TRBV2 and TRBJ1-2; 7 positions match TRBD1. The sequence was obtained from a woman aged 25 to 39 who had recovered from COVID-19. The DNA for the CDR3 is TGTGCCAGCAGCCGGGACAGAATCTATGGCTACACCTTC. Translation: CASSRDRIYGYTF.